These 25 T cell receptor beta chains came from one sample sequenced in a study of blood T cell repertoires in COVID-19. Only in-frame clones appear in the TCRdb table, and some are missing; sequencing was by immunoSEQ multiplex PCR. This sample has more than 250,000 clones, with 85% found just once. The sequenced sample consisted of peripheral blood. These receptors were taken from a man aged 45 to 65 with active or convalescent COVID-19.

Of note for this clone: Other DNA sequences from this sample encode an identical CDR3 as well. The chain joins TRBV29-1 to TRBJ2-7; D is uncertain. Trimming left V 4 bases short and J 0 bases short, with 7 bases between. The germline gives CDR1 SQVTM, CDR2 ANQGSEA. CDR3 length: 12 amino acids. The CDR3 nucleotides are TGCAGCGTTGTCGTCTCCTCCTACGAGCAGTACTTC. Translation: CSVVVSSYEQYF.

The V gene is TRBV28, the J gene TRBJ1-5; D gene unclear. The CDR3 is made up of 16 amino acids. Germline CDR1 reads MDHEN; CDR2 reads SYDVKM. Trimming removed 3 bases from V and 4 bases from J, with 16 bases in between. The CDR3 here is CASSLGLALGNQPQHF. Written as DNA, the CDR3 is TGTGCCAGCAGTTTGGGTCTGGCTCTAGGAAATCAGCCCCAGCATTTT.

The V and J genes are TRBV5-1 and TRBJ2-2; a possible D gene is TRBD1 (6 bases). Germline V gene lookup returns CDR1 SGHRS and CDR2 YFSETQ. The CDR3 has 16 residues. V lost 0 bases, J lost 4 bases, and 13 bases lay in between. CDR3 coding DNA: TGCGCCAGCAGCTTGGGGGGCAGGGGCCTCACCGGGGAGCTGTTTTTT. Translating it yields CASSLGGRGLTGELFF.

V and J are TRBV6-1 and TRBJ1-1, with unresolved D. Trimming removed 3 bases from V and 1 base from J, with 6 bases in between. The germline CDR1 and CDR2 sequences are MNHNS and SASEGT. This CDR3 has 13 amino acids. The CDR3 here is CASSEVRNTEAFF. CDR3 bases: TGTGCCAGCAGTGAGGTGAGGAACACTGAAGCTTTCTTT.

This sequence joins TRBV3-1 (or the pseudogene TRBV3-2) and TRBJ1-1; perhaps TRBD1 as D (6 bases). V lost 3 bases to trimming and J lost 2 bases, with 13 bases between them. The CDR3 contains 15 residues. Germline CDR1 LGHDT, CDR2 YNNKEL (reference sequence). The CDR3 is CASSHQGLGNTEAFF. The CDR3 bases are TGTGCCAGCAGCCATCAGGGGCTCGGAAACACTGAAGCTTTCTTT.

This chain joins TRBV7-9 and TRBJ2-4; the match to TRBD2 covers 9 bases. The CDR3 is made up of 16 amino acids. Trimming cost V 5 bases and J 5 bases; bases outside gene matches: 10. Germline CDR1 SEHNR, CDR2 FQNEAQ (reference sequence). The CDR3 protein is CASSPGRAGGENIQYF. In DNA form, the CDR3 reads TGTGCCAGCAGCCCGGGAAGGGCGGGAGGGGAAAACATTCAGTACTTC.

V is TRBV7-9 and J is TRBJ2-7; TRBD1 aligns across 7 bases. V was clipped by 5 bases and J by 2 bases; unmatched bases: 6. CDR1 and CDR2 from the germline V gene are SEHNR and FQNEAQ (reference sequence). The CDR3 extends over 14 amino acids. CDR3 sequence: CASSPVGGPYEQYF. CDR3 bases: TGTGCCAGCAGCCCTGTAGGGGGCCCCTACGAGCAGTACTTC.

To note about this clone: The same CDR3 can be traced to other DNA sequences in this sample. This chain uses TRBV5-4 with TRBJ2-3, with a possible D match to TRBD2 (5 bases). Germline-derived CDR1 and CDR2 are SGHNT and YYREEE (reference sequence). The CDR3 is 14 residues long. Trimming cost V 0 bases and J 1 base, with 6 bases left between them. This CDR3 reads CASSLAGGTDTQYF. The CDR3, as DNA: TGTGCCAGCAGCTTGGCCGGGGGCACAGATACGCAGTATTTT.

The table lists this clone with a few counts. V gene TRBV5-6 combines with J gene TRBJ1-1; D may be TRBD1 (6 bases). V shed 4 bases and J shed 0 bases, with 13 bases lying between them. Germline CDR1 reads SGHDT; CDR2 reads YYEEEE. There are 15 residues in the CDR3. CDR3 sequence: CASSLSGGMNTEAFF. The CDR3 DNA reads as TGTGCCAGCAGCCTCTCGGGGGGCATGAACACTGAAGCTTTCTTT.

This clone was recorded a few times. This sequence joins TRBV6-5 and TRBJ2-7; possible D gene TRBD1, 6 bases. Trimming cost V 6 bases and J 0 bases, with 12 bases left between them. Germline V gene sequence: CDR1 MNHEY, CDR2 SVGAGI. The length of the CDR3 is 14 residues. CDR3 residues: CASRTGHSSYEQYF. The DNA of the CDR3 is TGTGCCAGCAGGACGGGACACAGCTCCTACGAGCAGTACTTC.

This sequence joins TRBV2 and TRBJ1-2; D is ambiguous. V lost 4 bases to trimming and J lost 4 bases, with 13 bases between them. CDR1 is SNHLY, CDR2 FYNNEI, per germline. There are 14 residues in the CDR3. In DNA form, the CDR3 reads TGTGCCAGCAGTGTCGACATCTTGACCTATGGCTACACCTTC. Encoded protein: CASSVDILTYGYTF. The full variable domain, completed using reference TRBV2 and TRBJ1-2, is EPEVTQTPSHQVTQMGQEVILRCVPISNHLYFYWYRQILGQKVEFLVSFYNNEISEKSEIFDDQFSVERPDGSNFTLKIRSTKLEDSAMYFCASSVDILTYGYTFGSGTRLTVV.

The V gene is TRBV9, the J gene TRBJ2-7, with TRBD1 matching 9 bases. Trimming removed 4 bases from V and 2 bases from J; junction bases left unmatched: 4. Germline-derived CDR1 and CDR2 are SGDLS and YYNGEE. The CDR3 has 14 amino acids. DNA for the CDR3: TGTGCCAGCAGCTCCCGGGACAGGGCCTACGAGCAGTACTTC. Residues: CASSSRDRAYEQYF.

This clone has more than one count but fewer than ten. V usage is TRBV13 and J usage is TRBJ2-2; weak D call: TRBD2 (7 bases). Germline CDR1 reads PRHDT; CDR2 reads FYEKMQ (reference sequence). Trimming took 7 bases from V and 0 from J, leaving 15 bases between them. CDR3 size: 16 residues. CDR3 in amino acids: CASTGGAYSNTGELFF. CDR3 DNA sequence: TGTGCCAGCACTGGGGGGGCCTACTCGAACACCGGGGAGCTGTTTTTT.

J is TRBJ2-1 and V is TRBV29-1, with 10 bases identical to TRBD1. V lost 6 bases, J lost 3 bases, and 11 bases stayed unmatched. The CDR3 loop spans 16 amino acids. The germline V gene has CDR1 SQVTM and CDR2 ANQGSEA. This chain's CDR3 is CSVAKGQGMRYNEQFF. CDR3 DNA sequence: TGCAGCGTCGCCAAGGGACAGGGGATGCGCTACAATGAGCAGTTCTTC.

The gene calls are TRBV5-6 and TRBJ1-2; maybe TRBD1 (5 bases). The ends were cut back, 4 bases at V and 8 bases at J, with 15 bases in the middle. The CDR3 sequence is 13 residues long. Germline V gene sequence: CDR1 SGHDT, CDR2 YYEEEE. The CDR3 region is CASSTDPGGGYTF. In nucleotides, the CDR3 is TGTGCCAGCAGCACCGACCCCGGGGGAGGCTACACCTTC.

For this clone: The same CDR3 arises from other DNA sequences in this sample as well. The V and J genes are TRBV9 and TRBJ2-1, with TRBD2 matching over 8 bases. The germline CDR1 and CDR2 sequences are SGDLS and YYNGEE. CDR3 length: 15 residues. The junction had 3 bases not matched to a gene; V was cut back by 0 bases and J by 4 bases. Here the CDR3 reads CASSVGTGGYNEQFF. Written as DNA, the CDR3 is TGTGCCAGCAGCGTAGGAACGGGAGGGTACAATGAGCAGTTCTTC.

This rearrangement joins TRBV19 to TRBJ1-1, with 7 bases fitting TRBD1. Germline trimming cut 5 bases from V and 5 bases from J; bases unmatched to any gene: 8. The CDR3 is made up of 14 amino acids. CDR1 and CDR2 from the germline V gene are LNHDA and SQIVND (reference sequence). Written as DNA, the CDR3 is TGTGCCAGTAGTGCCTTGACAGGGAGGACTGAAGCTTTCTTT. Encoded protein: CASSALTGRTEAFF.

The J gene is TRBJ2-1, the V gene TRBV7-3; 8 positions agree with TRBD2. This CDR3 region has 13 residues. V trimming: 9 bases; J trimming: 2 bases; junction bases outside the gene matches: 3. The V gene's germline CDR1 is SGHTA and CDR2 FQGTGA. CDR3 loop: CASSGEAYNEQFF. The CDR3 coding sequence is TGTGCCAGTAGCGGGGAGGCCTACAATGAGCAGTTCTTC. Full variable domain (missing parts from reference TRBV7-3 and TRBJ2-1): GAGVSQTPSNKVTEKGKYVELRCDPISGHTALYWYRQSLGQGPEFLIYFQGTGAADDSGLPNDRFFAVRPEGSVSTLKIQRTERGDSAVYLCASSGEAYNEQFFGPGTRLTVL.

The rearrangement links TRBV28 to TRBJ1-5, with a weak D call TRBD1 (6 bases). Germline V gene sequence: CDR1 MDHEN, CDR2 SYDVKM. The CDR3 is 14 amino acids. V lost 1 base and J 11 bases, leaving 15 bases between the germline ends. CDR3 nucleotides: TGTGCCAGCAGTTTATCACCCGGACAGCACGCCCAGCATTTT. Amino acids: CASSLSPGQHAQHF.

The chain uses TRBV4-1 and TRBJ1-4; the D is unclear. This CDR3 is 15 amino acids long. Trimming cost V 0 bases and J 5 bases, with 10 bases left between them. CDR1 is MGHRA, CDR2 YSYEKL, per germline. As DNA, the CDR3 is TGCGCCAGCAGCCAAGATTCCTCGGGGAATGAAAAACTGTTTTTT. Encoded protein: CASSQDSSGNEKLFF.

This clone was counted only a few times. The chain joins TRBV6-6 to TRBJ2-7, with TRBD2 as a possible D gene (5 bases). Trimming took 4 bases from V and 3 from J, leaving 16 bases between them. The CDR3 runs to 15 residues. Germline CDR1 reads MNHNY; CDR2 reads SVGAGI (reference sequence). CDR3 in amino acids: CASSFSSPLLYEQYF. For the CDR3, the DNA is TGTGCCAGCAGTTTCTCTAGCCCCCTCCTCTACGAGCAGTACTTC.

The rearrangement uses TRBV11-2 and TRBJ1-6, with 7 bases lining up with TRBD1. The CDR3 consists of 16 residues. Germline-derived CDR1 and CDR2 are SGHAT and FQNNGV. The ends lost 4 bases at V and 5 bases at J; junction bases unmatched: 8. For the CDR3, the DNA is TGTGCCAGCAGCTCACCCCCGACAGGGAATAATTCACCCCTCCACTTT. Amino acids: CASSSPPTGNNSPLHF. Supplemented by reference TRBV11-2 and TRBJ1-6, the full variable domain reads EAGVAQSPRYKIIEKRQSVAFWCNPISGHATLYWYQQILGQGPKLLIQFQNNGVVDDSQLPKDRFSAERLKGVDSTLKIQPAKLEDSAVYLCASSSPPTGNNSPLHFGNGTRLTVT.

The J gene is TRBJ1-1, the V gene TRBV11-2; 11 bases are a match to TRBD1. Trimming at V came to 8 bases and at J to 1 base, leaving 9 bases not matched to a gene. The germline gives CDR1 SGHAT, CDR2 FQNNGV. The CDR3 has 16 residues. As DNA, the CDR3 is TGTGCCAGCGGCAAGTGGACAGGGGGCGCGAACACTGAAGCTTTCTTT. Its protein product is CASGKWTGGANTEAFF.

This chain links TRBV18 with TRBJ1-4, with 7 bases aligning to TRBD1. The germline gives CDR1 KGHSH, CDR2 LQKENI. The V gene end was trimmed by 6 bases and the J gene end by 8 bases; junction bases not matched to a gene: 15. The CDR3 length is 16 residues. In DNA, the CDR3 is TGTGCCAGCTCCAGGGGGATAAACCGCCTTGTCGAAAAACTGTTTTTT. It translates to CASSRGINRLVEKLFF.

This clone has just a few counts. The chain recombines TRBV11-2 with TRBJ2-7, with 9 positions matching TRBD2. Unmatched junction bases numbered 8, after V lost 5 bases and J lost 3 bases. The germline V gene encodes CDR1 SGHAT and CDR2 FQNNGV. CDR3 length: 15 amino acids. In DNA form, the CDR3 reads TGTGCCAGCAGCCCTATAGCGGGAGTCCACTACGAGCAGTACTTC. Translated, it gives CASSPIAGVHYEQYF.